A selection of T cell receptor beta chains follows, all from one sample in a study of PD-1 blockade in classical Hodgkin lymphoma. Clones were sequenced by immunoSEQ multiplex PCR, and TCRdb holds only the in-frame ones, with some missing. The sample includes about 24,000 clones, 81% of them seen just once. The sample in question was peripheral blood mononuclear cells (PBMCs), obtained before the second cycle of nivolumab. All receptors derive from a human donor with classical Hodgkin lymphoma. CDR3s include the opening cysteine and the closing phenylalanine or tryptophan. D genes are given only for firm matches. Only part of the rows carry a size: once, few, many, or a class if the clone is expanded.

CDR3aa	CDR3nt	j_gene	d_gene	v_gene	abundance
CASSPKNNEQYF	TGTGCCAGCTCACCAAAAAACAACGAGCAGTACTTC	TRBJ2-7	NA	TRBV18	NA
CASSSDIDLEAFF	TGTGCCAGCAGTTCGGACATCGACCTTGAAGCTTTCTTT	TRBJ1-1	NA	TRBV27	hyperexpanded
CASSIFPGVDETQYF	TGTGCCAGTAGTATCTTCCCAGGGGTAGACGAGACCCAGTACTTC	TRBJ2-5	NA	TRBV19	NA
CASSIGPGNYGYTF	TGTGCCAGTAGTATAGGGCCAGGCAACTATGGCTACACCTTC	TRBJ1-2	NA	TRBV19	NA
CASSYSTGQHSPLHF	TGTGCCAGCAGTTACTCCACAGGCCAACATTCACCCCTCCACTTT	TRBJ1-6	NA	TRBV6-6	NA
CAWSVNIGGAHNEQFF	TGTGCCTGGAGTGTAAATATCGGGGGGGCCCACAATGAGCAGTTCTTC	TRBJ2-1	TRBD2	TRBV30	NA
CASSLLAGLKEKLFF	TGCGCCAGCAGCTTGTTGGCAGGGTTGAAAGAAAAACTGTTTTTT	TRBJ1-4	NA	TRBV5-1	NA
CASSVAGGGPEQYF	TGTGCCAGCAGTGTAGCCGGGGGAGGGCCCGAGCAGTACTTC	TRBJ2-7	TRBD2	TRBV2	NA
CSVLTDEGGGYTF	TGCAGCGTTTTGACAGACGAAGGGGGAGGCTACACCTTC	TRBJ1-2	NA	TRBV29-1	NA
CAISESVNEQFF	TGTGCCATCAGTGAGTCGGTAAATGAGCAGTTCTTC	TRBJ2-1	NA	TRBV10-3	NA
CASSFDYTRGIYEQYF	TGTGCCAGCAGTTTTGATTATACTCGTGGGATTTACGAGCAGTACTTC	TRBJ2-7	NA	TRBV27	NA
CASSSVESTGVFAEAFF	TGCGCCAGCAGCTCGGTCGAGAGTACAGGGGTGTTTGCTGAAGCTTTCTTT	TRBJ1-1	TRBD1	TRBV5-1	NA
CASSLALGSYGYTF	TGCGCCAGCAGCTTGGCCCTGGGGAGCTATGGCTACACCTTC	TRBJ1-2	NA	TRBV5-1	NA
CASSLDPRQSYNEQFF	TGTGCCAGCAGCTTAGATCCGCGACAATCCTACAATGAGCAGTTCTTC	TRBJ2-1	NA	TRBV11-2	NA
CARKGGTEAFF	TGTGCTCGAAAGGGGGGAACTGAAGCTTTCTTT	TRBJ1-1	NA	TRBV30	NA
CAWSSNSGGSYNSPLHF	TGTGCCTGGAGTTCCAACTCAGGAGGGTCCTATAATTCACCCCTCCACTTT	TRBJ1-6	NA	TRBV30	NA
CASVRAQTSPREQYF	TGTGCCAGCGTGAGGGCCCAGACTTCGCCTCGCGAGCAGTACTTC	TRBJ2-7	NA	TRBV6-1	NA
CASTPGRTDTQYF	TGTGCCAGCACCCCGGGCCGCACAGATACGCAGTATTTT	TRBJ2-3	NA	TRBV28	once
CASSFPAGSYRINQPQHF	TGTGCCAGCAGTTTCCCCGCGGGTAGCTACAGAATCAATCAGCCCCAGCATTTT	TRBJ1-5	NA	TRBV28	NA
CARSGGDNQPQHF	TGTGCCAGAAGCGGGGGGGACAATCAGCCCCAGCATTTT	TRBJ1-5	NA	TRBV5-3	once
CASSLAGTTNEKLFF	TGCGCCAGCAGCTTGGCGGGTACAACTAATGAAAAACTGTTTTTT	TRBJ1-4	NA	TRBV5-1	NA
CASSSLSGSYGYTF	TGCGCCAGCAGCTCTCTCAGCGGGTCCTATGGCTACACCTTC	TRBJ1-2	NA	TRBV5-1	NA
CASSPDTGDQPQHF	TGTGCCAGTAGTCCCGACACAGGGGATCAGCCCCAGCATTTT	TRBJ1-5	TRBD1	TRBV19	few
CASRGSITEETQYF	TGTGCCAGCAGAGGCTCAATAACGGAGGAGACCCAGTACTTC	TRBJ2-5	NA	TRBV5-4	NA
CASSWTSGRADEQFF	TGTGCCAGCAGCTGGACCAGCGGGAGGGCCGATGAGCAGTTCTTC	TRBJ2-1	TRBD2	TRBV7-6	NA
CASSETSGSADTQYF	TGTGCCAGCAGTGAAACTAGCGGGAGCGCAGATACGCAGTATTTT	TRBJ2-3	TRBD2	TRBV6-1	NA
CSVTRSGGYEQYF	TGCAGCGTTACTAGGAGTGGAGGTTACGAGCAGTACTTC	TRBJ2-7	NA	TRBV29-1	once
CASSPGQGALQPQHF	TGTGCCAGCAGCCCCGGACAGGGTGCCTTGCAGCCCCAGCATTTT	TRBJ1-5	TRBD1	TRBV11-2	NA
CASSAFGQGAGAKNIQYF	TGTGCCAGCAGCGCATTCGGACAGGGGGCGGGAGCCAAAAACATTCAGTACTTC	TRBJ2-4	TRBD1	TRBV5-6	NA
CAIEGQAYNEQFF	TGTGCCATCGAGGGACAGGCCTACAATGAGCAGTTCTTC	TRBJ2-1	TRBD1	TRBV6-1	once
CASSFSPPIQPGLAQYF	TGTGCCAGCAGTTTCTCGCCTCCAATACAACCTGGTCTGGCGCAGTATTTT	TRBJ2-3	NA	TRBV28	NA
CASSPGGGRTDTQYF	TGTGCCAGCAGCCCCGGGGGGGGGCGGACAGATACGCAGTATTTT	TRBJ2-3	TRBD2	TRBV7-9	NA
CAWRHPAGEQFF	TGTGCCTGGAGGCACCCAGCCGGTGAGCAGTTCTTC	TRBJ2-1	NA	TRBV30	once
CASRDPGTGDYGYTF	TGTGCCAGCAGGGACCCCGGGACAGGGGATTATGGCTACACCTTC	TRBJ1-2	TRBD1	TRBV2	few
CASSSLFIGSDTGELFF	TGCGCCAGCAGCTCCCTTTTTATAGGGTCAGATACCGGGGAGCTGTTTTTT	TRBJ2-2	NA	TRBV5-1	NA
CASSLGQGITGELFF	TGCGCCAGCAGCTTGGGACAGGGCATCACCGGGGAGCTGTTTTTT	TRBJ2-2	TRBD1	TRBV5-1	NA
CASSFGAGALFYGYTF	TGTGCCAGCAGTTTTGGGGCAGGGGCGCTTTTCTATGGCTACACCTTC	TRBJ1-2	NA	TRBV27	NA
CASSLGQGNEQYF	TGTGCCAGCAGCTTGGGACAGGGTAACGAGCAGTACTTC	TRBJ2-7	TRBD1	TRBV7-6	NA
CASSSRTSLRLNEQFF	TGTGCCAGCAGTTCTCGGACTAGTTTACGTCTCAATGAGCAGTTCTTC	TRBJ2-1	TRBD2	TRBV27	NA
CAIRNGQGDEQFF	TGTGCCATCAGAAACGGACAGGGCGATGAGCAGTTCTTC	TRBJ2-1	TRBD1	TRBV10-3	NA
CASRLTAALANTEAFF	TGCGCCAGCAGATTAACGGCTGCACTAGCGAACACTGAAGCTTTCTTT	TRBJ1-1	NA	TRBV10-2	NA
CASAGGETQYF	TGTGCCAGCGCAGGGGGAGAGACCCAGTACTTC	TRBJ2-5	TRBD1	TRBV2	NA